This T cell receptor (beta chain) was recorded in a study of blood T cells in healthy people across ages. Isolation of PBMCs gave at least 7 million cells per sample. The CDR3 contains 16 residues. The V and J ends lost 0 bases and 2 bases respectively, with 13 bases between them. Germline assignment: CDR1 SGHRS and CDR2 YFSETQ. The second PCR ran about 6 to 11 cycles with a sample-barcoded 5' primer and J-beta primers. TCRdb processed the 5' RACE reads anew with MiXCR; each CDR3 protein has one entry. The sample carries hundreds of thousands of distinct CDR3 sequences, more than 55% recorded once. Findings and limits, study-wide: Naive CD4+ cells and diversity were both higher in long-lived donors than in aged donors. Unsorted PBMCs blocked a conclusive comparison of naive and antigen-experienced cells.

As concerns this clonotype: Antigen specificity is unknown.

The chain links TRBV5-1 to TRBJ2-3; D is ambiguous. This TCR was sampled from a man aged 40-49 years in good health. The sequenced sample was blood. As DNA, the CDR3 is TGCGCCAGCAGCTTGGGCACGACGGCTAACACAGATACGCAGTATTTT. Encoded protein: CASSLGTTANTDTQYF.